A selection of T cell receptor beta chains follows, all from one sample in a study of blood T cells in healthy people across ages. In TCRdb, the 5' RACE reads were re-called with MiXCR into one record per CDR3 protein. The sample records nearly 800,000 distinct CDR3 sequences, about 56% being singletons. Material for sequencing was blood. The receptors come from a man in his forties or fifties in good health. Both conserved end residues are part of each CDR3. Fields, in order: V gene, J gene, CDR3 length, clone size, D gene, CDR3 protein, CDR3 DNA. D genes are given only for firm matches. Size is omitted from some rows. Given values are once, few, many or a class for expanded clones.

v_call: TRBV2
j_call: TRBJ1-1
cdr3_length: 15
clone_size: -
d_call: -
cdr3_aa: CAKLGARLPNTEAFF
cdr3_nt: TGTGCCAAACTGGGGGCCCGGCTACCGAACACTGAAGCTTTCTTT

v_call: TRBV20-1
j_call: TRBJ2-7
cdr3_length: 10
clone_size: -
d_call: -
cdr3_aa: CSARNGEQYF
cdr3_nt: TGCAGTGCTAGAAACGGCGAGCAGTACTTC

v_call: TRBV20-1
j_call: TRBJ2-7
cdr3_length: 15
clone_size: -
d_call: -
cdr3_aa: CSAWESGGENYEQYF
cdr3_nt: TGCAGTGCTTGGGAGAGTGGCGGGGAAAACTACGAGCAGTACTTC

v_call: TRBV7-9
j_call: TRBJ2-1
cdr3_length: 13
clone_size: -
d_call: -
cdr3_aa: CQGSPASYNEQFF
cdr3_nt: TGTCAGGGCAGTCCCGCCTCCTACAATGAGCAGTTCTTC

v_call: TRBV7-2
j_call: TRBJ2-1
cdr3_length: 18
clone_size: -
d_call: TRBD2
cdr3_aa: CASSLADLGAGGNNEQFF
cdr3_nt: TGTGCCAGCAGCTTAGCGGACCTAGGGGCGGGGGGAAACAATGAGCAGTTCTTC

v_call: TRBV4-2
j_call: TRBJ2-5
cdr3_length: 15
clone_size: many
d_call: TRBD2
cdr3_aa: CASSPSGLAGETQYF
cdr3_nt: TGTGCCAGCAGCCCGTCGGGACTAGCGGGCGAGACCCAGTACTTC

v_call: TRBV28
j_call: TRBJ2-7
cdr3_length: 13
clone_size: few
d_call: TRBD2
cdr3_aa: CASERESDYEQYF
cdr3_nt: TGTGCCAGCGAGCGGGAGAGTGACTACGAGCAGTACTTC

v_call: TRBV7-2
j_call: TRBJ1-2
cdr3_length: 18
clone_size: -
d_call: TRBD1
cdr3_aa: CASSLDRYFRDRDYGYTF
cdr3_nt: TGTGCCAGCAGCTTAGATCGTTATTTTCGCGACAGGGACTATGGCTACACCTTC

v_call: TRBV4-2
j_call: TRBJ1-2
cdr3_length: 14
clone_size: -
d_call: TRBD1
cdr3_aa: CASSRDRESYGYTF
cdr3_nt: TGTGCCAGCAGCCGAGACAGGGAGAGCTATGGCTACACCTTC

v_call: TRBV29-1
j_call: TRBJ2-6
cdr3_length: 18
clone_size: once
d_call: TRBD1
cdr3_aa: CSVEDRDRGSSGANVLTF
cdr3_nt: TGCAGCGTTGAAGACCGGGACAGGGGAAGCTCTGGGGCCAACGTCCTGACTTTC

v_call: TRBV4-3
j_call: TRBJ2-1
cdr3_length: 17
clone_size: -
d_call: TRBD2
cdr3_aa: CASSQGTSGASLNEQFF
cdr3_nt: TGCGCCAGCAGCCAAGGCACTAGCGGAGCCTCTCTCAATGAGCAGTTCTTC

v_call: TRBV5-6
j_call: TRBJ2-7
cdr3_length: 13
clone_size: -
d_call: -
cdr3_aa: CASSPVGVYEQYF
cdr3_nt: TGTGCCAGCAGCCCAGTTGGGGTCTACGAGCAGTACTTC

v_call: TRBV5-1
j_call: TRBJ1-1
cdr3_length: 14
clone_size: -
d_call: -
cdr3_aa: CASSLDGGRTEAFF
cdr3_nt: TGCGCCAGCAGCTTGGATGGGGGGAGGACTGAAGCTTTCTTT

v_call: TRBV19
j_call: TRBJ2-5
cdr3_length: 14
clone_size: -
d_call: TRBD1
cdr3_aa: CASNPDRGKETQYF
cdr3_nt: TGTGCCAGTAACCCGGACAGGGGTAAAGAGACCCAGTACTTC

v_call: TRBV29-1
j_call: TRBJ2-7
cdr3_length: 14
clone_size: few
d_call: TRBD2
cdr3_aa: CSGTPGLAVSEQYF
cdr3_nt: TGCAGCGGGACACCGGGACTAGCAGTTTCCGAGCAGTACTTC

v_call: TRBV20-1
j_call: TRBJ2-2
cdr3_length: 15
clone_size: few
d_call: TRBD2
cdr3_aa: CSAQDAAGESGELFF
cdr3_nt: TGCAGTGCCCAAGACGCAGCGGGAGAAAGCGGGGAGCTGTTTTTT

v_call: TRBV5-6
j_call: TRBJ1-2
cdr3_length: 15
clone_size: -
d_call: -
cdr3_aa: CASSLPPSSEYGYTF
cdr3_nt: TGTGCCAGCAGCTTGCCCCCCAGCAGTGAATATGGCTACACCTTC

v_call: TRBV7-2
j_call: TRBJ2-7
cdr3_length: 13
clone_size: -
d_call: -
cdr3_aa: CASSLDRPSEQYF
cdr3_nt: TGTGCCAGCAGCTTAGATAGGCCCTCCGAGCAGTACTTC

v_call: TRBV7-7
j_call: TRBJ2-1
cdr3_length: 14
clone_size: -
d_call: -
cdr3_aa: CASSLGGAGNEQFF
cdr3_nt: TGTGCTAGCAGCTTAGGGGGGGCAGGCAATGAGCAGTTCTTC

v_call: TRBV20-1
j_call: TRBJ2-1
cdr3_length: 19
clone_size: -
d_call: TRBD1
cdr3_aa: CSARGTGTGSRISYNEQFF
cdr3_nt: TGCAGTGCTAGGGGAACCGGGACAGGGTCCAGAATCTCCTACAATGAGCAGTTCTTC

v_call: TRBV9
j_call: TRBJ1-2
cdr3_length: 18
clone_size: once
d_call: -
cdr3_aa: CASSAPFNPRTANYGYTF
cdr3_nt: TGTGCCAGCAGCGCTCCATTTAACCCTCGGACGGCCAACTATGGCTACACCTTC

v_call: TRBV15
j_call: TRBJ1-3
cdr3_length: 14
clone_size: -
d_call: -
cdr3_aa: CATTLQRSGNTIYF
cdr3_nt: TGTGCCACCACCCTTCAACGCTCTGGAAACACCATATATTTT

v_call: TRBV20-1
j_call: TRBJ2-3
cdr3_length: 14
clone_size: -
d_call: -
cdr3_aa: CSAKSGTQTDTQYF
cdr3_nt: TGCAGTGCTAAATCCGGGACTCAGACAGATACGCAGTATTTT

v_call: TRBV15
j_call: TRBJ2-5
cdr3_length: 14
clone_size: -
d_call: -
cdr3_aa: CATSRATPQNEQYF
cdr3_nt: TGTGCCACCAGCAGAGCCACTCCCCAGAATGAGCAGTACTTC

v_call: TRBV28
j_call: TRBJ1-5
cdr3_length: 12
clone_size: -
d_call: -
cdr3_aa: CASEQMGQPQHF
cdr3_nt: TGTGCCAGCGAACAAATGGGGCAGCCCCAGCATTTT

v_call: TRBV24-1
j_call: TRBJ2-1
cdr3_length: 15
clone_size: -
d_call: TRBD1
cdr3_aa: CATSVGDRGLFEEFF
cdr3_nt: TGTGCCACCAGTGTTGGGGACAGGGGTTTATTCGAGGAGTTCTTC

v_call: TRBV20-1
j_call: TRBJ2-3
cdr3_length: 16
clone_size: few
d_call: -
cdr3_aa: CSARVEVERRGDTQYF
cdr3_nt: TGCAGTGCTAGAGTTGAGGTTGAGCGTCGGGGAGATACGCAGTATTTT

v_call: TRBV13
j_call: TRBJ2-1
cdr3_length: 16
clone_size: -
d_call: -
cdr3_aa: CASSPTSPGPYNEQFF
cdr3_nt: TGTGCCAGCAGCCCCACCAGCCCGGGACCTTACAATGAGCAGTTCTTC

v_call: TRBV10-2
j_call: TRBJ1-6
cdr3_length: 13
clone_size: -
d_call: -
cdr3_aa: CASSESRKGTLHF
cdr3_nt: TGCGCCAGCAGTGAGTCGAGGAAGGGGACCCTCCACTTT

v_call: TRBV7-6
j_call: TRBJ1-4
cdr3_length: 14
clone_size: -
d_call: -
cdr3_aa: CASSLLGVNEKLFF
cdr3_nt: TGTGCCAGCAGCTTATTGGGGGTTAATGAAAAACTGTTTTTT

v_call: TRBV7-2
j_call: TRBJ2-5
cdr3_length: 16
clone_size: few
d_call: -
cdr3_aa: CASSKLARGGMETQYF
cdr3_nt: TGTGCCAGCAGCAAGCTGGCAAGGGGGGGCATGGAGACCCAGTACTTC

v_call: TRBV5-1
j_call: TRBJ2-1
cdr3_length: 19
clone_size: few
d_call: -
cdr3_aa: CASSAGILGRTGAYNEQFF
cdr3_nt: TGCGCCAGCTCTGCGGGAATACTAGGACGAACAGGGGCGTACAATGAGCAGTTCTTC

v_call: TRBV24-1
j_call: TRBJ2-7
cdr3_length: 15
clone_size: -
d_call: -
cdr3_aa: CATSDNRAPPYEQYF
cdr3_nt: TGTGCCACCAGTGATAATAGGGCCCCTCCCTACGAGCAGTACTTC

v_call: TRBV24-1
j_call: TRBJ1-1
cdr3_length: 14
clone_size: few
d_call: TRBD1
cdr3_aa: CATSDASYRGEAFF
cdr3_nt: TGTGCCACCAGTGACGCCTCTTACAGGGGTGAAGCTTTCTTT

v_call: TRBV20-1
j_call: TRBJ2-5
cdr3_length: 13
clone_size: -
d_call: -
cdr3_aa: CSGWASRSKTQYF
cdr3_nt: TGCAGTGGTTGGGCTAGCAGGAGTAAGACCCAGTACTTC

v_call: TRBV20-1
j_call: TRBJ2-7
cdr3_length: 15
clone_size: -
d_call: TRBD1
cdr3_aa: CSAHHPYDRVYEQYF
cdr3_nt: TGCAGTGCACACCACCCCTATGACAGGGTGTACGAGCAGTACTTC

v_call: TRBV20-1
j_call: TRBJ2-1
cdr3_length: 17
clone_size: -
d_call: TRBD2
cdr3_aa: CSARSPEGRAKTNEQFF
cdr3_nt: TGCAGTGCTAGATCCCCGGAAGGGAGGGCCAAAACGAATGAGCAGTTCTTC

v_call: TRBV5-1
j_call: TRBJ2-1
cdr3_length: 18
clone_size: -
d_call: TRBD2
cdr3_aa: CASSLTFLGEGPNNEQFF
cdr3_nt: TGCGCCAGCAGCCTCACGTTCTTGGGGGAGGGCCCTAACAATGAGCAGTTCTTC

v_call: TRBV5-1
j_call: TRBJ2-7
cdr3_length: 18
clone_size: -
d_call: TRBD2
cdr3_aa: CASSSRSSSGGLPYEQYF
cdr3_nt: TGCGCCAGCAGCTCCCGGAGCTCTAGCGGGGGGCTACCCTACGAGCAGTACTTC

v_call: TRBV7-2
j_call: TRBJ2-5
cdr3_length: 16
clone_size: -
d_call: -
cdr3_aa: CASSLVGARFQETQYF
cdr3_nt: TGTGCCAGCAGCTTAGTCGGGGCACGATTTCAAGAGACCCAGTACTTC

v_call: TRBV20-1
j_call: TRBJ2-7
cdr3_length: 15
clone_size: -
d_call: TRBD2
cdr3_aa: CSARDEGTSPYEQYF
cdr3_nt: TGCAGTGCTAGAGATGAAGGGACTAGCCCATACGAGCAGTACTTC

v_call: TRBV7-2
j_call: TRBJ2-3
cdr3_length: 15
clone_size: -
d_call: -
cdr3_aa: CASTAQGTSTGTQYF
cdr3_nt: TGTGCCAGCACCGCGCAGGGTACAAGCACAGGTACGCAGTATTTT